This T cell receptor beta chain was recovered during a study of blood T cell repertoires in COVID-19. As for the study in general: Whether acute or convalescent, the COVID-19 samples came from the United States, Italy and Spain. Nucleic acid was either cDNA or gDNA, and it came from T cells, B-cell-depleted T cells, or PBMCs.

The ends were cut back, 5 bases at V and 0 bases at J, with 17 bases in the middle. In germline, CDR1 is SGHAT, CDR2 FQNNGV. The CDR3 contains 17 residues. The authors' processing: From reference gene primer amplification, estimates of nucleated cell counts were derived. Clones were sequenced by immunoSEQ multiplex PCR, and TCRdb holds only the in-frame ones, with some missing. Clonal size and the V and J genes are those of that table, whereas D and trimming came from the DNA. The table records fewer than 200,000 clones, roughly four fifths of them present only once. The TCR was taken from a man aged 35 to 55 who had recovered from COVID-19. This chain uses TRBV11-2 with TRBJ2-1, with D perhaps given as TRBD1 or TRBD2 (6 bases each). Sequencing was carried out using peripheral blood. The CDR3 protein is CASSLGGLRSSYNEQFF. DNA of the CDR3: TGTGCCAGCAGCCTAGGGGGGCTGCGGAGCTCCTACAATGAGCAGTTCTTC.